This T cell receptor (beta chain) is drawn from a study of blood T cell repertoires in COVID-19. Only in-frame clones appear in the TCRdb table, and some are missing; sequencing was by immunoSEQ multiplex PCR. The sample records under 150,000 clones, 80% being singletons. Per the germline V gene, CDR1 is SGHTA and CDR2 is FQGNSA. Between the trimmed V and J ends, which lost 3 bases and 3 bases, there was a span of 18 bases. The CDR3 is made up of 17 amino acids. The chain recombines TRBV7-2 with TRBJ1-3; D possibly corresponds to TRBD1 (6 bases). The TCR originated in a man aged 55 to 70 with active or convalescent COVID-19. Sequencing was performed on peripheral blood. The CDR3 reads CASSLGWGRGGGNTIYF. The CDR3 DNA follows: TGTGCCAGCAGCTTGGGATGGGGCAGGGGTGGTGGAAACACCATATATTTT.